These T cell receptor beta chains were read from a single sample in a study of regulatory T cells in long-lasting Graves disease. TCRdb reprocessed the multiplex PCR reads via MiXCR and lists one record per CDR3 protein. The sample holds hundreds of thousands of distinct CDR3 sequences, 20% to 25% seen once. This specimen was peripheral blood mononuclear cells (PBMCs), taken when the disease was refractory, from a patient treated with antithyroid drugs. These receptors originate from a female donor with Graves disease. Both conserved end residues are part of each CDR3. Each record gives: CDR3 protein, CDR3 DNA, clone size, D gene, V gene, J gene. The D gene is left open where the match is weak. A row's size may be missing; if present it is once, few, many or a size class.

CASSSGTTSYNEQFF,TGTGCCAGCAGTTCCGGGACTACCTCCTACAATGAGCAGTTCTTC,NA,TRBD2,TRBV6-2/TRBV6-3,TRBJ2-1
CASPLDGGRVETQYF,TGTGCCAGCCCCCTCGATGGGGGGCGCGTGGAGACCCAGTACTTC,NA,NA,TRBV6-2/TRBV6-3,TRBJ2-5
CASSPSGARSGANVLTF,TGTGCCAGCAGCCCATCCGGGGCACGCTCTGGGGCCAACGTCCTGACTTTC,NA,NA,TRBV7-9,TRBJ2-6
CASSEELEGGHGYTF,TGTGCCAGCAGTGAAGAGTTAGAAGGGGGCCATGGCTACACCTTC,many,TRBD1,TRBV2,TRBJ1-2
CASSPRTGVVYEQYF,TGTGCCAGTAGCCCCCGGACGGGAGTTGTGTACGAGCAGTACTTC,few,NA,TRBV19,TRBJ2-7
CASARGITEAFF,TGTGCCAGCGCCAGGGGTATCACTGAAGCTTTCTTT,few,NA,TRBV7-9,TRBJ1-1
CASSGGTRDLEQYF,TGCGCCAGCAGCGGAGGGACTAGAGACCTCGAGCAGTACTTC,few,TRBD2,TRBV5-1,TRBJ2-7
CSVVGAANQPQHF,TGCAGCGTTGTGGGGGCAGCTAATCAGCCCCAGCATTTT,NA,NA,TRBV29-1,TRBJ1-5
CASSLAAGNGGTIYF,TGTGCCAGCAGCTTAGCGGCAGGGAACGGTGGCACCATATATTTT,NA,NA,TRBV7-9,TRBJ1-3
CASSYSNPRARGTYEQYF,TGTGCCAGCAGTTACTCGAATCCCAGGGCCCGTGGGACCTACGAGCAGTACTTC,few,NA,TRBV6-5,TRBJ2-7
CASLAREGETQYF,TGTGCCAGCCTCGCTAGGGAGGGTGAGACCCAGTACTTC,many,TRBD2,TRBV6-1,TRBJ2-5
CASSLMPGLAGAYEQYF,TGTGCCAGCAGCTTAATGCCAGGACTAGCGGGAGCCTACGAGCAGTACTTC,few,TRBD2,TRBV7-2,TRBJ2-7
CASSLRDGTSVNEQFF,TGTGCCAGCAGTTTACGGGACGGGACTAGCGTGAATGAGCAGTTCTTC,NA,TRBD2,TRBV12-3/TRBV12-4,TRBJ2-1
CASSFKGVSTGELFF,TGTGCCAGCAGTTTCAAAGGGGTCAGCACCGGGGAGCTGTTTTTT,many,NA,TRBV27,TRBJ2-2
CASSFGFGTYEQYF,TGTGCCAGCAGTTTCGGGTTCGGGACGTACGAGCAGTACTTC,NA,NA,TRBV28,TRBJ2-7
CASSHEWSYSNQPQHF,TGTGCCAGCAGCCACGAATGGAGTTATAGCAATCAGCCCCAGCATTTT,NA,NA,TRBV4-2,TRBJ1-5
CATSEAGGRNEQYF,TGTGCCACCAGTGAGGCCGGCGGGAGGAACGAGCAGTACTTC,NA,TRBD2,TRBV24-1,TRBJ2-7
CASSLFGGERGQETQYF,TGCGCCAGCAGCTTGTTCGGGGGCGAGCGGGGGCAAGAGACCCAGTACTTC,few,TRBD2,TRBV4-1,TRBJ2-5
CATSDPEVAGSRETQYF,TGTGCCACCAGTGACCCCGAGGTAGCGGGGTCCAGGGAGACCCAGTACTTC,NA,TRBD2,TRBV24-1,TRBJ2-5
CASSEQGATTEQYF,TGTGCCAGCTCTGAACAGGGGGCAACTACGGAGCAGTACTTC,many,TRBD1,TRBV18,TRBJ2-7
CATSDRGRDQPQHF,TGTGCCACCAGTGACAGGGGGCGAGATCAGCCCCAGCATTTT,NA,TRBD1,TRBV24-1,TRBJ1-5
CASSTSASGAWGYEQYF,TGTGCCAGCTCAACTTCCGCTTCGGGGGCCTGGGGGTACGAGCAGTACTTC,NA,NA,TRBV18,TRBJ2-7
CSARASLLSTSGRALDYNEQFF,TGCAGTGCTAGAGCATCCCTCCTAAGCACTAGCGGGAGGGCATTAGACTACAATGAGCAGTTCTTC,NA,TRBD2,TRBV20-1,TRBJ2-1
CSAREGVYGYTF,TGCAGTGCTAGGGAAGGGGTCTATGGCTACACCTTC,many,NA,TRBV20-1,TRBJ1-2
CASSISGIDGYTF,TGTGCCAGTAGTATTTCAGGGATCGATGGCTACACCTTC,few,NA,TRBV19,TRBJ1-2
CASSRRGATNEKLFF,TGTGCCAGCAGTCGACGGGGTGCAACTAATGAAAAACTGTTTTTT,many,NA,TRBV3-1,TRBJ1-4
CASLSAGRANTGELFF,TGTGCCAGCCTCTCCGCAGGGCGAGCGAACACCGGGGAGCTGTTTTTT,NA,NA,TRBV11-2,TRBJ2-2
CATSVWGIDTQYF,TGTGCCACCAGTGTTTGGGGTATAGATACGCAGTATTTT,NA,NA,TRBV24-1,TRBJ2-3
CSARALAETREKLFF,TGCAGTGCTAGAGCCCTGGCGGAAACGAGGGAAAAACTGTTTTTT,few,NA,TRBV20-1,TRBJ1-4
CASSETTGGGYYEQYF,TGTGCCAGCAGTGAAACAACCGGGGGCGGTTACTACGAGCAGTACTTC,many,NA,TRBV6-1,TRBJ2-7
CASTPRSRQAEAFF,TGTGCCAGCACCCCCCGGAGTAGGCAGGCAGAAGCTTTCTTT,many,NA,TRBV3-1,TRBJ1-1
CSANRQGRAYEQYF,TGCAGTGCTAATAGACAGGGGAGAGCCTACGAGCAGTACTTC,once,TRBD1,TRBV20-1,TRBJ2-7
CASLRDRGPYGYTF,TGTGCCAGCCTGAGGGACAGGGGGCCCTATGGCTACACCTTC,many,TRBD1,TRBV2,TRBJ1-2
CASSVGGGFRETQYF,TGTGCCAGCAGCGTAGGGGGTGGATTTCGGGAGACCCAGTACTTC,NA,NA,TRBV9,TRBJ2-5
CASSLGKGPEAFF,TGTGCCAGCAGCTTAGGAAAAGGCCCTGAAGCTTTCTTT,many,NA,TRBV7-2,TRBJ1-1
CASSPRDPGDQPQHF,TGCGCCAGCAGCCCCCGGGACCCAGGGGATCAGCCCCAGCATTTT,many,NA,TRBV4-1,TRBJ1-5
CASSLDSRGQPQHF,TGTGCCAGCAGCTTAGATTCCAGGGGGCAGCCCCAGCATTTT,few,TRBD1,TRBV11-2,TRBJ1-5
CASSLSPVLSSYEQYF,TGTGCCAGCAGTCTATCCCCGGTACTCAGCTCCTACGAGCAGTACTTC,many,NA,TRBV28,TRBJ2-7
CASSLVKDSGYGYTF,TGTGCCAGCAGCTTAGTCAAAGACAGTGGCTATGGCTACACCTTC,many,NA,TRBV7-9,TRBJ1-2
CASSEYTPFGTEAFF,TGTGCCAGCAGTGAATATACACCCTTTGGCACTGAAGCTTTCTTT,NA,NA,TRBV25-1,TRBJ1-1
CASSPILDRDYYEQYF,TGCGCCAGCAGCCCTATCCTGGACAGGGACTACTACGAGCAGTACTTC,NA,NA,TRBV4-1,TRBJ2-7